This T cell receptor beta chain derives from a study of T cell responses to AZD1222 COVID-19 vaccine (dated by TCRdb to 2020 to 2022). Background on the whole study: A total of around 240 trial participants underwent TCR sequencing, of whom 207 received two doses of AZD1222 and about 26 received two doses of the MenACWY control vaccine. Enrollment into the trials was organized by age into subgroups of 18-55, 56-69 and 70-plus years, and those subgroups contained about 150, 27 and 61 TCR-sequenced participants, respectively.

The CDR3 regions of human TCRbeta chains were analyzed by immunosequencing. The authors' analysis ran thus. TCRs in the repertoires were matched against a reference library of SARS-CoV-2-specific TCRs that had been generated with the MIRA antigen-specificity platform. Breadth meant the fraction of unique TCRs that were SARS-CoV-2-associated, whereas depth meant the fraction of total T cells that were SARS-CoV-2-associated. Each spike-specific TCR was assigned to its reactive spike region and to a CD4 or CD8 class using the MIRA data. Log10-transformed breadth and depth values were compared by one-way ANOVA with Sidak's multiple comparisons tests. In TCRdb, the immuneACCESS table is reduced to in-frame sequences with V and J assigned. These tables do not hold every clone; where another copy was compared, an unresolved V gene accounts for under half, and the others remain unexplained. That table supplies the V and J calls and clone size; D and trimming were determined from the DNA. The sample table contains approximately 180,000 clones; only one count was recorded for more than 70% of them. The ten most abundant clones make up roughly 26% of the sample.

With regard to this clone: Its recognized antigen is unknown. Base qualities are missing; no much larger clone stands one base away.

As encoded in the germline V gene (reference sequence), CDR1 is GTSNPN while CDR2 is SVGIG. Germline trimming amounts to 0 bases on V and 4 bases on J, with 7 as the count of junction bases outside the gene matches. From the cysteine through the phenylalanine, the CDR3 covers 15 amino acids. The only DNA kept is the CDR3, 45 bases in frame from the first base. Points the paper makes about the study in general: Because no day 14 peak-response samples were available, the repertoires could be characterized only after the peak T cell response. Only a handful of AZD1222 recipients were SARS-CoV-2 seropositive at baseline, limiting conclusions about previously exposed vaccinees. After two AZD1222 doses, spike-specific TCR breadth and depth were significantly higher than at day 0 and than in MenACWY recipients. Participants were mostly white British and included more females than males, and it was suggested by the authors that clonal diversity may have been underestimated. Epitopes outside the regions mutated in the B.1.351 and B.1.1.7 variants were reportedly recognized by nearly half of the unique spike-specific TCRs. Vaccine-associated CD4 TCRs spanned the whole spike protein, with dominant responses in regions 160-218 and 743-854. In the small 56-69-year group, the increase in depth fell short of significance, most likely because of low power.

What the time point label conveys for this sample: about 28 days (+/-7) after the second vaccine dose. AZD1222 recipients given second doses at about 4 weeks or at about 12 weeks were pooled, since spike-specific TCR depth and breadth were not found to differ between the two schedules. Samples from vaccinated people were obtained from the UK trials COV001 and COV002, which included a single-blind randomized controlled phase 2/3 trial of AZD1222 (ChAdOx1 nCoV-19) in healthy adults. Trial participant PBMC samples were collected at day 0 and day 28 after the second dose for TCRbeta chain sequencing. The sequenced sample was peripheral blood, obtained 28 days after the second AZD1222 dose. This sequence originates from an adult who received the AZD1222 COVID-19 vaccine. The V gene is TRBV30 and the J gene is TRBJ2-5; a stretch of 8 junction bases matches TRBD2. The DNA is TGTGCCTGGAGTGTATCGGGAGGGCCGGGAGAGACCCAGTACTTC. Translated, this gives CAWSVSGGPGETQYF.